This TCR beta chain derives from a study of CD8 T cells in ankylosing spondylitis. The sample holds a few counts of this clonotype. Its matching antigen is unknown. Whole-study results and caveats: Reactive arthritis synovial fluid and blood were previously reported to contain some motif variants.

The V end lost 1 base, the J end lost 4 bases, and 8 bases lay between the germline ends. There are 13 residues in the CDR3. The germline V gene encodes CDR1 MGHRA and CDR2 YSYEKL. TCRdb reprocessed the 5' RACE reads via MiXCR and lists one record per CDR3 protein. The sample has about 350,000 distinct CDR3 sequences; about 20% are singletons. Sequencing was done on a sample of blood, either unsorted or a sorted T cell fraction (not recorded which). V and J are TRBV4-1 and TRBJ2-7; unclear D gene. The TCR originated in a male donor with ankylosing spondylitis or in good health (not recorded which). DNA for the CDR3: TGCGCCAGCAGCCAAGGCCAGATTTACGAGCAGTACTTC. Translation gives CASSQGQIYEQYF.